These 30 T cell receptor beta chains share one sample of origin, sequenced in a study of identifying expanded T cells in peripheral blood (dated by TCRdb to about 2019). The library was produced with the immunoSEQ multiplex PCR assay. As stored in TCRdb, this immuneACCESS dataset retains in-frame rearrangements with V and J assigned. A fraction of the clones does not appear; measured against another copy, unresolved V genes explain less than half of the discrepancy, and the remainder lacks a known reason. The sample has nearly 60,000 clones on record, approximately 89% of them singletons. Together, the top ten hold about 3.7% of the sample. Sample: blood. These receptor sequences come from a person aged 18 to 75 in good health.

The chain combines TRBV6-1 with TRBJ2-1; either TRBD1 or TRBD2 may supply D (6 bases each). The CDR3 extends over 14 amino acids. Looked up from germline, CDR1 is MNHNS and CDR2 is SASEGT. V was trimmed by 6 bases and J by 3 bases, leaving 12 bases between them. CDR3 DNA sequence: TGTGCCAGCAGGATCCGGGGGCTCTACAATGAGCAGTTCTTC. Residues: CASRIRGLYNEQFF.

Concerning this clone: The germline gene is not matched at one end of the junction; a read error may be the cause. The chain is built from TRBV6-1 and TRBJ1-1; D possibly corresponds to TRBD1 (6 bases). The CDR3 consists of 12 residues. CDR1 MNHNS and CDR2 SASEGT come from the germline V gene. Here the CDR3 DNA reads TGTGCCAGCAGTGGGGACAACAATGAAGCTTTCTTT. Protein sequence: CASSGDNNEAFF.

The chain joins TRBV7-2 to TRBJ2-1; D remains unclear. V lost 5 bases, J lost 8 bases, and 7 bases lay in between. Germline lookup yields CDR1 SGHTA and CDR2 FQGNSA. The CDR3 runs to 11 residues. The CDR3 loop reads CASSSWDEQFF. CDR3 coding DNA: TGTGCCAGCAGCAGCTGGGATGAGCAGTTCTTC.

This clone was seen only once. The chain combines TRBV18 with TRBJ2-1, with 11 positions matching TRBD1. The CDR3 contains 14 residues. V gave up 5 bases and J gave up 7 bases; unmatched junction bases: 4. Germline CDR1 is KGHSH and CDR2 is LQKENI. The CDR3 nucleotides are TGTGCCAGCTCAACTCGGGACAGGGGGAATGAGCAGTTCTTC. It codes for CASSTRDRGNEQFF.

The CDR3 DNA reads TGTGCCAGCAGCGTAGGGACTAGCGGAGAGACCCAGTACTTC. Its protein is CASSVGTSGETQYF. The V call is TRBV9, the J call TRBJ2-5, with TRBD2 matching over 10 bases. The CDR3 totals 14 residues. J gave up 4 bases and V 0 bases, and 0 bases lay outside the gene matches. Germline CDR1 reads SGDLS; CDR2 reads YYNGEE.

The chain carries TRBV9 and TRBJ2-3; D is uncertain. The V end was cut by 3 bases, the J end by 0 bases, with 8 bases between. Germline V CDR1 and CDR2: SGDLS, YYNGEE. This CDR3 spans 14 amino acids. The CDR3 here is CASSAQASTDTQYF. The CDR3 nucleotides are TGTGCCAGCAGCGCACAAGCTAGCACAGATACGCAGTATTTT. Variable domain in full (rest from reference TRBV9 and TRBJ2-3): DSGVTQTPKHLITATGQRVTLRCSPRSGDLSVYWYQQSLDQGLQFLIQYYNGEERAKGNILERFSAQQFPDLHSELNLSSLELGDSALYFCASSAQASTDTQYFGPGTRLTVL.

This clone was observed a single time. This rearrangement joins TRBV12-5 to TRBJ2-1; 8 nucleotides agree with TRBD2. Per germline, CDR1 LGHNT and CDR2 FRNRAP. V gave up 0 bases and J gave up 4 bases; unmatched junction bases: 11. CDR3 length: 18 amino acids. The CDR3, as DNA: TGTGCTAGTGGTTTGGTACTAGGGCGGGAGGAAAATTACAATGAGCAGTTCTTC. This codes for CASGLVLGREENYNEQFF.

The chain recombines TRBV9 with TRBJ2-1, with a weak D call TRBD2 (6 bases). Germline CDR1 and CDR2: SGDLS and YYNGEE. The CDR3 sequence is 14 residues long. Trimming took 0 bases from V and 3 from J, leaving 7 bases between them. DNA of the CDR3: TGTGCCAGCAGCGTAGGGGGGGACTACAATGAGCAGTTCTTC. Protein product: CASSVGGDYNEQFF.

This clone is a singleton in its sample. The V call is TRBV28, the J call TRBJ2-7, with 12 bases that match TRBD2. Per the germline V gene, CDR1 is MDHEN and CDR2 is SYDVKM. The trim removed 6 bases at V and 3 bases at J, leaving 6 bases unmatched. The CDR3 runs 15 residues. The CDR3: CASRGSTSGSYEQYF. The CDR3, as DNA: TGTGCCAGCAGGGGATCGACTAGCGGGAGCTACGAGCAGTACTTC.

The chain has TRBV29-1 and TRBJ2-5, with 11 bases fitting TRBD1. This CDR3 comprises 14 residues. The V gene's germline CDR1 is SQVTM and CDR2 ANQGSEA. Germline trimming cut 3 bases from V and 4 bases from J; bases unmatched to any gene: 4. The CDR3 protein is CSVDWGQGGETQYF. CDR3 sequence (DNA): TGCAGCGTTGACTGGGGACAGGGGGGAGAGACCCAGTACTTC.

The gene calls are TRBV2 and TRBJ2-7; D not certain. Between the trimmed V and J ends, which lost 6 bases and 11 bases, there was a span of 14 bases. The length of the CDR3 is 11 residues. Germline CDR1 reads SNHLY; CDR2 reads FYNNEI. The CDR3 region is CASRAGALEYF. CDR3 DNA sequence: TGTGCCAGCAGGGCCGGAGCGTTGGAGTACTTC. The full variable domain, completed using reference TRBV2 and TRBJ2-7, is EPEVTQTPSHQVTQMGQEVILRCVPISNHLYFYWYRQILGQKVEFLVSFYNNEISEKSEIFDDQFSVERPDGSNFTLKIRSTKLEDSAMYFCASRAGALEYFGPGTRLTVT.

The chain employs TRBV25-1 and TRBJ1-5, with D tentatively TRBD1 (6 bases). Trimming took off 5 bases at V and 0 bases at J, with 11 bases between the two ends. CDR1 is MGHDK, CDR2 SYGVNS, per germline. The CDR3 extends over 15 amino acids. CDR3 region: CASSSAGVSNQPQHF. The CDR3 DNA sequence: TGTGCCAGCAGTTCGGCAGGGGTTAGCAATCAGCCCCAGCATTTT.

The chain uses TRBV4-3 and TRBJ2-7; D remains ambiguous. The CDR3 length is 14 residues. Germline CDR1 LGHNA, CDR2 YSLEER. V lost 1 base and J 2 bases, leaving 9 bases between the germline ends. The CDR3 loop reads CASSQGPAPYEQYF. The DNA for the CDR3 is TGCGCCAGCAGCCAAGGGCCAGCACCCTACGAGCAGTACTTC.

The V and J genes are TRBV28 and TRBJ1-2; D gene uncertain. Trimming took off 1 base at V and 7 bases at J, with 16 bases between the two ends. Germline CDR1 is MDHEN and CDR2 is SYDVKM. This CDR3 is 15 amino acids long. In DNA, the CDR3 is TGTGCCAGCAGTTTATCGCTTTCCTACTCGTTTGGCTACACCTTC. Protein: CASSLSLSYSFGYTF.

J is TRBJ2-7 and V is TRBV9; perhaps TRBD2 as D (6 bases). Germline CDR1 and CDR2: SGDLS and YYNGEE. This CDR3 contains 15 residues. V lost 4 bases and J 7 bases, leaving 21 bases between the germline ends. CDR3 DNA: TGTGCCAGCAGCCCGCCCCCCGGGACGCGGGAAGAGCAGTACTTC. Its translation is CASSPPPGTREEQYF. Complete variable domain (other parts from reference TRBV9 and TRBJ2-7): DSGVTQTPKHLITATGQRVTLRCSPRSGDLSVYWYQQSLDQGLQFLIQYYNGEERAKGNILERFSAQQFPDLHSELNLSSLELGDSALYFCASSPPPGTREEQYFGPGTRLTVT.

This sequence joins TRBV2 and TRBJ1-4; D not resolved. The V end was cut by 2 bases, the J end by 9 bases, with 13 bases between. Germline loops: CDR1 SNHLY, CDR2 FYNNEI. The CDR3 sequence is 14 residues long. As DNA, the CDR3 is TGTGCCAGCAGTGAATCCAGGCTAGATCAAAAACTGTTTTTT. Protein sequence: CASSESRLDQKLFF.

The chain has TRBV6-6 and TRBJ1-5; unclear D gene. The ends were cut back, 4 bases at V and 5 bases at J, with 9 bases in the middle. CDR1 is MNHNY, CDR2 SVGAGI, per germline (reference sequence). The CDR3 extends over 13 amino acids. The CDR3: CASSSTKDQPQHF. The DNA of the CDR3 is TGTGCCAGCAGTTCGACAAAAGATCAGCCCCAGCATTTT.

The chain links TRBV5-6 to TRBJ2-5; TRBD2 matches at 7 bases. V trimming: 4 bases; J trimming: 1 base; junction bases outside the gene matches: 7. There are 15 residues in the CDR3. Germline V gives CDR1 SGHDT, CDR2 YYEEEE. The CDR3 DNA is TGTGCCAGCAGCGAACCTAGCGGCGTCCAAGAGACCCAGTACTTC. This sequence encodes CASSEPSGVQETQYF. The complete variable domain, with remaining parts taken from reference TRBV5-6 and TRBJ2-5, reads DAGVTQSPTHLIKTRGQQVTLRCSPKSGHDTVSWYQQALGQGPQFIFQYYEEEERQRGNFPDRFSGHQFPNYSSELNVNALLLGDSALYLCASSEPSGVQETQYFGPGTRLLVL.

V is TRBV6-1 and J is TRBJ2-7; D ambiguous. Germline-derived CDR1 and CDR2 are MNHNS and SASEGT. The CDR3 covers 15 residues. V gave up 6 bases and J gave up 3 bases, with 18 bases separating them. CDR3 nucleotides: TGTGCCAGCAGCATTTCCCTAAGCCTTCTCTACGAGCAGTACTTC. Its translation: CASSISLSLLYEQYF.

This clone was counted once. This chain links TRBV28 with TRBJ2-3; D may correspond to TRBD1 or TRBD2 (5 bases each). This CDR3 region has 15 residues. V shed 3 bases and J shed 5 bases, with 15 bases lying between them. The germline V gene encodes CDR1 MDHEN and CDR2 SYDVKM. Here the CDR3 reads CASSLGVLGRDTQYF. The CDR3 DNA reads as TGTGCCAGCAGTTTGGGGGTTTTGGGGAGAGATACGCAGTATTTT.

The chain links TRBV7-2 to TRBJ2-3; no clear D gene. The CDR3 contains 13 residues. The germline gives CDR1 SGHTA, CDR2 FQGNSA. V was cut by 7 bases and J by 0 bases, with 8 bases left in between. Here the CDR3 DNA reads TGTGCCAGCACTTGGGCTAGCACAGATACGCAGTATTTT. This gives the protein CASTWASTDTQYF.

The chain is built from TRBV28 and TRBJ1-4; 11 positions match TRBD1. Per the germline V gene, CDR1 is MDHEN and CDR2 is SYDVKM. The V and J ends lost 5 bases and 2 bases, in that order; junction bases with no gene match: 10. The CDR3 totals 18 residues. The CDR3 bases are TGTGCCAGCAGTCCCTCCCGGACAGGGGGCTGGACTAATGAAAAACTGTTTTTT. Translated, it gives CASSPSRTGGWTNEKLFF.

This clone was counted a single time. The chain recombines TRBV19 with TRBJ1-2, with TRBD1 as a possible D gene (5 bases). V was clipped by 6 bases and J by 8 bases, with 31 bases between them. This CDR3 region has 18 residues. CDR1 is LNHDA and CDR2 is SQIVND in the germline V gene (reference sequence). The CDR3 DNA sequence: TGTGCCAGTAGCCCAGGGTTTAGACAGAGTCCTGTGTCGGGAGGCTACACCTTC. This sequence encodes CASSPGFRQSPVSGGYTF.

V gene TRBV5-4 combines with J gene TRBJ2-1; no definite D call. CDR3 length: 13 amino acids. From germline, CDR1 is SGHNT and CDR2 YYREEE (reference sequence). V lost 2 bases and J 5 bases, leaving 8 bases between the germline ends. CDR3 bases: TGTGCCAGCAGCTTCGGGCTAAACAATGAGCAGTTCTTC. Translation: CASSFGLNNEQFF.

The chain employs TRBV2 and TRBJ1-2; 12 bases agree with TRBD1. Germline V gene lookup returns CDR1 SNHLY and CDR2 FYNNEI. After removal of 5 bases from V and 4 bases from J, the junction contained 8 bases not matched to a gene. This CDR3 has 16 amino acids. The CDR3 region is CASSIRPGQGAYGYTF. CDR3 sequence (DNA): TGTGCCAGCAGTATTCGTCCGGGACAGGGGGCCTATGGCTACACCTTC.

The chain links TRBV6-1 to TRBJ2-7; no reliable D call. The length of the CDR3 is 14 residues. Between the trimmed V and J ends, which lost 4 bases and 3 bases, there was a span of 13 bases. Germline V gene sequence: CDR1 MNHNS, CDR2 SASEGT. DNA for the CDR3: TGTGCCAGCAGTGTCCGGTCTACAAGCTACGAGCAGTACTTC. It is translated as CASSVRSTSYEQYF.

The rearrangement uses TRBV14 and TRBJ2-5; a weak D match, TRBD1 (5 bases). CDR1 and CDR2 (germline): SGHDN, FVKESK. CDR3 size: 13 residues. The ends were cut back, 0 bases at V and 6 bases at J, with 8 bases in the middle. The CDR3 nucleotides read TGTGCCAGCAGCCAAGATGACAGCCAGACCCAGTACTTC. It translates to CASSQDDSQTQYF.

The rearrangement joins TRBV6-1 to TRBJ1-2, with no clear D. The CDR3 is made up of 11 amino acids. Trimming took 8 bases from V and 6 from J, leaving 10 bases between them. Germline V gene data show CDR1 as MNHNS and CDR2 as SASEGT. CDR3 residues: CASEGPDGYTF. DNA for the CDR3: TGTGCCAGCGAAGGCCCAGATGGCTACACCTTC.

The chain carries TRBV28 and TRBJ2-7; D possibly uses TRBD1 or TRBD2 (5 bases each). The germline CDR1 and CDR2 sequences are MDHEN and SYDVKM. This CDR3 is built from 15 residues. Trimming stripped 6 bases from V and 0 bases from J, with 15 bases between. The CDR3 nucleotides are TGTGCCAGCAGGGAGCAGGGAGCACTCTCCTACGAGCAGTACTTC. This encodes CASREQGALSYEQYF.

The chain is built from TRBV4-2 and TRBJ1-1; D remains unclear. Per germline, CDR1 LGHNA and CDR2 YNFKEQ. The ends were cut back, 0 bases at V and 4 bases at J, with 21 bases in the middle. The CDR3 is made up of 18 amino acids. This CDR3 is CASSQEGLGNPGSTEAFF. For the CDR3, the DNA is TGTGCCAGCAGCCAAGAAGGGTTAGGTAACCCCGGGAGCACTGAAGCTTTCTTT.